These T cell receptor beta chains were read from a single sample in a study of blood T cell repertoires in COVID-19. Clones were read by immunoSEQ multiplex PCR, and TCRdb kept only the in-frame ones, dropping some. Among over 150,000 clones listed, 85% to 95% were seen once. The sequencing input was peripheral blood. All receptors come from a man aged 50 to 59 with acute or convalescent COVID-19. Each CDR3 is given with its conserved first and last residue. The order of the fields is V gene, D gene, clone size, J gene, CDR3 protein, CDR3 DNA. The D gene is left open where the match is weak. A row's size may be missing; if present it is once, few, many or a size class.

v_gene: TRBV7-9
d_gene: TRBD1
abundance: .
j_gene: TRBJ1-1
CDR3aa: CASSLFDRGGTEAFF
CDR3nt: TGTGCCAGCAGCTTATTTGACAGGGGGGGCACTGAAGCTTTCTTT

v_gene: TRBV27
d_gene: .
abundance: .
j_gene: TRBJ1-4
CDR3aa: CASSSGIWEKLFF
CDR3nt: TGTGCCAGCAGTTCCGGGATTTGGGAAAAACTGTTTTTT

v_gene: TRBV28
d_gene: TRBD1
abundance: .
j_gene: TRBJ1-4
CDR3aa: CASSLGGQDEKLFF
CDR3nt: TGTGCCAGCAGTTTAGGCGGACAGGATGAAAAACTGTTTTTT

v_gene: TRBV12-3/TRBV12-4
d_gene: TRBD1
abundance: .
j_gene: TRBJ1-1
CDR3aa: CASTQGQGAEAFF
CDR3nt: TGTGCCAGCACCCAAGGACAGGGGGCTGAAGCTTTCTTT

v_gene: TRBV19
d_gene: TRBD2
abundance: .
j_gene: TRBJ2-3
CDR3aa: CASRLAGNTDTQYF
CDR3nt: TGTGCCAGTAGATTAGCGGGCAACACAGATACGCAGTATTTT

v_gene: TRBV18
d_gene: TRBD1
abundance: .
j_gene: TRBJ2-5
CDR3aa: CASSASGGNLGETQYF
CDR3nt: TGTGCCAGCTCAGCATCAGGGGGAAACCTTGGAGAGACCCAGTACTTC

v_gene: TRBV27
d_gene: .
abundance: .
j_gene: TRBJ2-2
CDR3aa: CASSFERPNTGELFF
CDR3nt: TGTGCCAGCAGTTTTGAGCGGCCAAACACCGGGGAGCTGTTTTTT

v_gene: TRBV6-5
d_gene: TRBD1
abundance: .
j_gene: TRBJ2-7
CDR3aa: CASSYSRTGGRYEQYF
CDR3nt: TGTGCCAGCAGTTACTCCCGGACAGGGGGTCGGTACGAGCAGTACTTC

v_gene: TRBV9
d_gene: TRBD1
abundance: .
j_gene: TRBJ2-5
CDR3aa: CASSVEPGGLQETQYF
CDR3nt: TGTGCCAGCAGCGTAGAGCCAGGGGGCTTACAAGAGACCCAGTACTTC

v_gene: TRBV27
d_gene: .
abundance: .
j_gene: TRBJ2-2
CDR3aa: CASSFGTRNTGELFF
CDR3nt: TGTGCCAGCAGTTTCGGGACTCGCAACACCGGGGAGCTGTTTTTT

v_gene: TRBV2
d_gene: TRBD2
abundance: .
j_gene: TRBJ2-1
CDR3aa: CASTQAGGSYNEQFF
CDR3nt: TGTGCCAGCACCCAGGCGGGAGGCTCCTACAATGAGCAGTTCTTC

v_gene: TRBV5-6
d_gene: TRBD1
abundance: .
j_gene: TRBJ2-5
CDR3aa: CASSWGKQGQETQYF
CDR3nt: TGTGCCAGCAGCTGGGGAAAACAGGGGCAAGAGACCCAGTACTTC

v_gene: TRBV9
d_gene: TRBD2
abundance: .
j_gene: TRBJ2-3
CDR3aa: CASSLGLAGGTDTQYF
CDR3nt: TGTGCCAGCAGCTTAGGACTAGCGGGAGGTACAGATACGCAGTATTTT

v_gene: TRBV7-9
d_gene: .
abundance: once
j_gene: TRBJ1-5
CDR3aa: CASSSGNYQPQHF
CDR3nt: TGTGCCAGCAGCTCCGGGAACTATCAGCCCCAGCATTTT

v_gene: TRBV11-2
d_gene: .
abundance: .
j_gene: TRBJ1-6
CDR3aa: CASSPREGPNSPLHF
CDR3nt: TGTGCCAGCAGCCCCCGGGAGGGCCCCAATTCACCCCTCCACTTT

v_gene: TRBV5-1
d_gene: TRBD1
abundance: .
j_gene: TRBJ2-7
CDR3aa: CASSKDRGIYEQYF
CDR3nt: TGCGCCAGCAGCAAGGACAGGGGAATCTACGAGCAGTACTTC

v_gene: TRBV5-1
d_gene: TRBD2
abundance: .
j_gene: TRBJ2-5
CDR3aa: CASSWGLAGEETQYF
CDR3nt: TGCGCCAGCAGCTGGGGACTAGCGGGGGAAGAGACCCAGTACTTC

v_gene: TRBV19
d_gene: .
abundance: .
j_gene: TRBJ1-5
CDR3aa: CASSAPGNSNQPQHF
CDR3nt: TGTGCCAGTAGCGCCCCGGGAAATAGCAATCAGCCCCAGCATTTT

v_gene: TRBV19
d_gene: TRBD1
abundance: .
j_gene: TRBJ1-5
CDR3aa: CASSPWTGNPDQPQHF
CDR3nt: TGTGCCAGTAGTCCCTGGACAGGAAACCCGGATCAGCCCCAGCATTTT

v_gene: TRBV18
d_gene: TRBD1
abundance: .
j_gene: TRBJ2-6
CDR3aa: CASSPQGAGSGANVLTF
CDR3nt: TGTGCCAGCTCACCACAGGGGGCTGGCTCTGGGGCCAACGTCCTGACTTTC

v_gene: TRBV27
d_gene: TRBD2
abundance: .
j_gene: TRBJ2-3
CDR3aa: CASRQGLDRSDTQYF
CDR3nt: TGTGCCAGCAGGCAGGGACTAGATAGGTCAGATACGCAGTATTTT

v_gene: TRBV7-6
d_gene: TRBD1
abundance: .
j_gene: TRBJ2-5
CDR3aa: CASSPTAGQGSIRRYQETQYF
CDR3nt: TGTGCCAGCAGCCCGACCGCCGGACAGGGCAGTATACGCAGGTACCAAGAGACCCAGTACTTC

v_gene: TRBV2
d_gene: .
abundance: .
j_gene: TRBJ1-1
CDR3aa: CASSKDRNTEAFF
CDR3nt: TGTGCCAGCAGTAAGGACAGGAACACTGAAGCTTTCTTT

v_gene: TRBV11-3
d_gene: .
abundance: .
j_gene: TRBJ2-5
CDR3aa: CASSLGRLTDETQYF
CDR3nt: TGTGCCAGCAGCTTAGGCCGATTGACAGACGAGACCCAGTACTTC

v_gene: TRBV28
d_gene: .
abundance: .
j_gene: TRBJ2-1
CDR3aa: CASREGGSYNEQFF
CDR3nt: TGTGCCAGCAGAGAAGGGGGCTCCTACAATGAGCAGTTCTTC

v_gene: TRBV4-3
d_gene: TRBD2
abundance: .
j_gene: TRBJ2-1
CDR3aa: CASSQPLASGGPSYNEQFF
CDR3nt: TGCGCCAGCAGCCAACCCCTGGCTAGCGGGGGCCCCTCCTACAATGAGCAGTTCTTC

v_gene: TRBV6-6
d_gene: TRBD1
abundance: .
j_gene: TRBJ2-6
CDR3aa: CASSPDRGSSGANVLTF
CDR3nt: TGTGCCAGCAGTCCTGACAGGGGAAGCTCTGGGGCCAACGTCCTGACTTTC

v_gene: TRBV28
d_gene: .
abundance: .
j_gene: TRBJ2-5
CDR3aa: CASSFGGLETQYF
CDR3nt: TGTGCCAGCAGTTTTGGAGGGCTGGAGACCCAGTACTTC

v_gene: TRBV5-1
d_gene: TRBD2
abundance: .
j_gene: TRBJ2-4
CDR3aa: CASRISSGGASIQYF
CDR3nt: TGCGCCAGCAGGATCTCTAGCGGGGGCGCCAGCATTCAGTACTTC

v_gene: TRBV10-2
d_gene: TRBD2
abundance: .
j_gene: TRBJ2-7
CDR3aa: CASSELAGSYEQYF
CDR3nt: TGCGCCAGCAGTGAACTAGCGGGATCCTACGAGCAGTACTTC

v_gene: TRBV7-8
d_gene: .
abundance: .
j_gene: TRBJ1-2
CDR3aa: CASSLGGPYGYTF
CDR3nt: TGTGCCAGCAGCTTAGGAGGTCCCTATGGCTACACCTTC

v_gene: TRBV3-1/TRBV3-2
d_gene: .
abundance: .
j_gene: TRBJ1-4
CDR3aa: CASRKGTSNEKLFF
CDR3nt: TGTGCCAGCAGAAAAGGGACATCAAATGAAAAACTGTTTTTT

v_gene: TRBV19
d_gene: TRBD1
abundance: few
j_gene: TRBJ1-5
CDR3aa: CASSTRDRGFNQPQHF
CDR3nt: TGTGCCAGTAGTACCCGGGACAGGGGTTTCAATCAGCCCCAGCATTTT

v_gene: TRBV4-1
d_gene: .
abundance: once
j_gene: TRBJ1-2
CDR3aa: CASSQEHRVPNYGYTF
CDR3nt: TGCGCCAGCAGCCAAGAACACCGGGTTCCTAACTATGGCTACACCTTC

v_gene: TRBV7-2
d_gene: .
abundance: .
j_gene: TRBJ1-2
CDR3aa: CASSLKGLGNYGYTF
CDR3nt: TGTGCCAGCAGCTTAAAGGGGTTAGGAAACTATGGCTACACCTTC

v_gene: TRBV18
d_gene: .
abundance: .
j_gene: TRBJ1-6
CDR3aa: CASSPTQINSPLHF
CDR3nt: TGTGCCAGCTCACCAACACAGATTAATTCACCCCTCCACTTT

v_gene: TRBV19
d_gene: .
abundance: .
j_gene: TRBJ1-1
CDR3aa: CASREDSMNTEAFF
CDR3nt: TGTGCCAGTAGAGAAGACAGCATGAACACTGAAGCTTTCTTT

v_gene: TRBV4-1
d_gene: .
abundance: .
j_gene: TRBJ2-5
CDR3aa: CASSHGGRETQYF
CDR3nt: TGCGCCAGCAGCCATGGAGGGCGCGAGACCCAGTACTTC

v_gene: TRBV30
d_gene: .
abundance: .
j_gene: TRBJ1-1
CDR3aa: CAWARGTEAFF
CDR3nt: TGTGCCTGGGCCCGGGGCACTGAAGCTTTCTTT

v_gene: TRBV7-9
d_gene: TRBD1
abundance: .
j_gene: TRBJ1-4
CDR3aa: CASSLTGGSEKLFF
CDR3nt: TGTGCCAGCAGCTTGACAGGGGGCTCGGAAAAACTGTTTTTT

v_gene: TRBV7-2
d_gene: TRBD2
abundance: .
j_gene: TRBJ2-6
CDR3aa: CASSLRAGSGANVLTF
CDR3nt: TGTGCCAGCAGCTTACGAGCGGGATCTGGGGCCAACGTCCTGACTTTC

v_gene: TRBV7-3
d_gene: .
abundance: .
j_gene: TRBJ2-2
CDR3aa: CASSHSQGLGGELFF
CDR3nt: TGTGCCAGCAGCCACTCACAGGGCCTGGGCGGGGAGCTGTTTTTT

v_gene: TRBV5-4
d_gene: TRBD1
abundance: .
j_gene: TRBJ2-7
CDR3aa: CASSTKTGGAYDYEQYF
CDR3nt: TGTGCCAGCAGCACAAAGACAGGGGGCGCCTATGACTACGAGCAGTACTTC

v_gene: TRBV7-2
d_gene: TRBD1
abundance: .
j_gene: TRBJ1-3
CDR3aa: CASSQLTGFGNTIYF
CDR3nt: TGTGCCAGCAGCCAACTGACAGGGTTTGGAAACACCATATATTTT

v_gene: TRBV7-2
d_gene: TRBD2
abundance: .
j_gene: TRBJ2-3
CDR3aa: CASSPTPTSGSDTQYF
CDR3nt: TGTGCCAGCAGCCCGACCCCGACTAGCGGATCAGATACGCAGTATTTT

v_gene: TRBV7-2
d_gene: .
abundance: .
j_gene: TRBJ2-1
CDR3aa: CASSSTPGSNEQFF
CDR3nt: TGTGCCAGCAGCTCGACCCCAGGGTCCAATGAGCAGTTCTTC

v_gene: TRBV7-3
d_gene: TRBD2
abundance: .
j_gene: TRBJ2-3
CDR3aa: CASSLTSGSVDTQYF
CDR3nt: TGTGCCAGCAGCTTGACTAGCGGCTCGGTGGATACGCAGTATTTT

v_gene: TRBV11-2
d_gene: TRBD1
abundance: few
j_gene: TRBJ2-7
CDR3aa: CASSSGGQGGHEQYF
CDR3nt: TGTGCCAGCAGCTCGGGGGGACAGGGTGGCCACGAGCAGTACTTC

v_gene: TRBV6-5
d_gene: TRBD1
abundance: .
j_gene: TRBJ2-5
CDR3aa: CASSSYRGRSTQYF
CDR3nt: TGTGCCAGCAGTTCTTACAGGGGGCGGTCGACCCAGTACTTC

v_gene: TRBV3-1/TRBV3-2
d_gene: TRBD2
abundance: .
j_gene: TRBJ2-1
CDR3aa: CASSPPLAGTYNEQFF
CDR3nt: TGTGCCAGCAGTCCACCCCTAGCGGGGACCTACAATGAGCAGTTCTTC

v_gene: TRBV19
d_gene: .
abundance: .
j_gene: TRBJ1-5
CDR3aa: CASTTSGGTVQPQHF
CDR3nt: TGTGCCAGTACCACTAGCGGGGGGACGGTTCAGCCCCAGCATTTT

v_gene: TRBV29-1
d_gene: .
abundance: .
j_gene: TRBJ2-4
CDR3aa: CSASGLSDIQYF
CDR3nt: TGCAGCGCCAGCGGGTTATCGGACATTCAGTACTTC

v_gene: TRBV18
d_gene: .
abundance: .
j_gene: TRBJ2-5
CDR3aa: CASSTGAASGQTQYF
CDR3nt: TGTGCCAGCTCAACAGGGGCGGCTAGCGGGCAGACCCAGTACTTC

v_gene: TRBV4-3
d_gene: .
abundance: few
j_gene: TRBJ2-5
CDR3aa: CASSQSSVGGETQYF
CDR3nt: TGCGCCAGCAGCCAGTCCTCTGTGGGGGGAGAGACCCAGTACTTC

v_gene: TRBV4-1
d_gene: .
abundance: .
j_gene: TRBJ1-1
CDR3aa: CASSHGALNTEAFF
CDR3nt: TGCGCCAGCAGCCACGGTGCCCTGAACACTGAAGCTTTCTTT

v_gene: TRBV11-2
d_gene: TRBD1
abundance: .
j_gene: TRBJ2-5
CDR3aa: CASSPGQDQETQYF
CDR3nt: TGTGCCAGCAGCCCCGGACAGGATCAAGAGACCCAGTACTTC

v_gene: TRBV9
d_gene: .
abundance: .
j_gene: TRBJ2-3
CDR3aa: CASSERTDTQYF
CDR3nt: TGTGCCAGCAGCGAGCGCACAGATACGCAGTATTTT